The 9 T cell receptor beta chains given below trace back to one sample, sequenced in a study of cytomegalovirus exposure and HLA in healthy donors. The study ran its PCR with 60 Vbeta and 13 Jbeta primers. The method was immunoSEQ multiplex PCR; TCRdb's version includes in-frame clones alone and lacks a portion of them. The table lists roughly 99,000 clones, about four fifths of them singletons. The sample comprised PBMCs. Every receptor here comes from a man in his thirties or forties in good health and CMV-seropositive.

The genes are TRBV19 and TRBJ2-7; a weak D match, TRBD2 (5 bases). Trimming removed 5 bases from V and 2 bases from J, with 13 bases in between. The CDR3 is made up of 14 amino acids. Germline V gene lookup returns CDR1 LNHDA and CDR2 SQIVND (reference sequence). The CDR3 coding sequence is TGTGCCAGTAGTCTCCATTGGGAGACCTACGAGCAGTACTTC. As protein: CASSLHWETYEQYF.

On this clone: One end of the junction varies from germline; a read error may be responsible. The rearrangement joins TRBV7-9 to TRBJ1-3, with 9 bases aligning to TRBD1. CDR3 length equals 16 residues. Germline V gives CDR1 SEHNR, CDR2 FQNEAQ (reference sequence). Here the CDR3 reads CSSSSPGQGVFNTIYF. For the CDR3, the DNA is TGTTCCAGCAGCTCCCCGGGACAGGGTGTTTTCAACACCATATATTTT.

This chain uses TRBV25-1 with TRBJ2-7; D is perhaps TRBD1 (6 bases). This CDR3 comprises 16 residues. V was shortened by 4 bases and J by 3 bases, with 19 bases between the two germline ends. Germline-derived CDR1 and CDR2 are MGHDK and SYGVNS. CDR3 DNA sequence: TGTGCCAGCAGTGCCGGACCCAGGACAGATCACTACGAGCAGTACTTC. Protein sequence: CASSAGPRTDHYEQYF.

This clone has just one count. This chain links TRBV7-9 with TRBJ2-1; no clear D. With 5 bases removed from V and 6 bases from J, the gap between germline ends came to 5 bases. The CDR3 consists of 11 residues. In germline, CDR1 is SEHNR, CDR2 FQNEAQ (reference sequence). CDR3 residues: CASSPGNEQFF. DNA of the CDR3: TGTGCCAGCAGCCCCGGCAATGAGCAGTTCTTC.

The CDR3 sequence: CASGLGRVETQYF. As DNA, the CDR3 is TGTGCTAGTGGTTTGGGCAGGGTCGAGACCCAGTACTTC. The chain recombines TRBV12-5 with TRBJ2-5; D is possibly TRBD1 (5 bases). The CDR3 contains 13 residues. CDR1 LGHNT and CDR2 FRNRAP come from the germline V gene. V lost 1 base and J 5 bases, leaving 8 bases between the germline ends.

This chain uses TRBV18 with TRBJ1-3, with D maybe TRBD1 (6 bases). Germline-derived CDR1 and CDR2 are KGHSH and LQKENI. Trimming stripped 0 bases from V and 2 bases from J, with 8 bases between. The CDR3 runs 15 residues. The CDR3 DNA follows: TGTGCCAGCTCACCACCGGCAGGGGCTGGAAACACCATATATTTT. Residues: CASSPPAGAGNTIYF.

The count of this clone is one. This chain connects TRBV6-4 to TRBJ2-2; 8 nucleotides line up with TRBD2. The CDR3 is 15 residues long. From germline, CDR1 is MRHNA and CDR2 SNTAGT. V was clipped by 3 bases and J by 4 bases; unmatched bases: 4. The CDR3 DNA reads TGTGCCAGCAGTGAAGTAGCGGGGACCACCGGGGAGCTGTTTTTT. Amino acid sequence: CASSEVAGTTGELFF.

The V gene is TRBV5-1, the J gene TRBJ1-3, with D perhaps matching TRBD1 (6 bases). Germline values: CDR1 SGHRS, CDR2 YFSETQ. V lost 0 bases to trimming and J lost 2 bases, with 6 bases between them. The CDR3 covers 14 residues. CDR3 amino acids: CASSLGDTGNTIYF. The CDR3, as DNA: TGCGCCAGCAGCTTGGGGGACACTGGAAACACCATATATTTT. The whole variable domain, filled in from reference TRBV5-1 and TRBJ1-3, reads KAGVTQTPRYLIKTRGQQVTLSCSPISGHRSVSWYQQTPGQGLQFLFEYFSETQRNKGNFPGRFSGRQFSNSRSEMNVSTLELGDSALYLCASSLGDTGNTIYFGEGSWLTVV.

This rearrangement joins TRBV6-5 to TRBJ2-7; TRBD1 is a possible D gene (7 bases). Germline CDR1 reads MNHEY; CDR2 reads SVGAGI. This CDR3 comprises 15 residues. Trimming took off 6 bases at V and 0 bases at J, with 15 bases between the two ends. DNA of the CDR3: TGTGCCAGCAGCCCAGGGGGACTGCGCTCCTACGAGCAGTACTTC. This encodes CASSPGGLRSYEQYF.